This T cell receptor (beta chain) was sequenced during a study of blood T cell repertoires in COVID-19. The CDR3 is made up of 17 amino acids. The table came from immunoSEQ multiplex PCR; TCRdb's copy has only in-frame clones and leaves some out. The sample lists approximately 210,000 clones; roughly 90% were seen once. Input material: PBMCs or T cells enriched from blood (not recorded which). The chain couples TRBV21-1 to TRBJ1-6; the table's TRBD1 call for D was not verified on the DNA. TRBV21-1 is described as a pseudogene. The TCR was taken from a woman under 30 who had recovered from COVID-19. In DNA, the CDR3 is TGTGCCAGCAGCAGCTCCCTACCGGGACAGGGCAGTTCACCCCTCCACTTT. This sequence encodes CASSSSLPGQGSSPLHF.